This T cell receptor beta chain appears in the sequencing data of a study of early T cells in non-severe SARS-CoV-2 infection. For the study at large: Chains were unpaired, as sequencing was done on bulk RNA from unsorted whole blood.

As part of library construction, unique molecular identifiers were attached to individual cDNA molecules. TCRdb recomputed calls from the 5' RACE reads with MiXCR, one row per CDR3 protein. The sample includes around 60,000 distinct CDR3 sequences, around 12% seen only once; the top ten take 3.5% to 5%. The CDR3 spans 15 residues. Trimming left V 6 bases short and J 0 bases short, with 12 bases between. This clonotype was seen a few times. Its antigen remains unknown. Study results and caveats: Clonotype matching in VDJdb favored anti-spike CD8 responses and did not capture private and CD4 specificities.

The source of this sequence is an adult who was a healthcare worker with PCR-confirmed SARS-CoV-2 infection or an uninfected control (not recorded which). Sample: whole blood. The V call is TRBV6-7, the J call TRBJ2-4; D is unresolved. TRBV6-7 is an ORF, with its function uncertain. The CDR3 region is CASSPGSLAKNIQYF. As DNA, the CDR3 is TGTGCCAGCAGCCCCGGGTCTTTAGCCAAAAACATTCAGTACTTC.